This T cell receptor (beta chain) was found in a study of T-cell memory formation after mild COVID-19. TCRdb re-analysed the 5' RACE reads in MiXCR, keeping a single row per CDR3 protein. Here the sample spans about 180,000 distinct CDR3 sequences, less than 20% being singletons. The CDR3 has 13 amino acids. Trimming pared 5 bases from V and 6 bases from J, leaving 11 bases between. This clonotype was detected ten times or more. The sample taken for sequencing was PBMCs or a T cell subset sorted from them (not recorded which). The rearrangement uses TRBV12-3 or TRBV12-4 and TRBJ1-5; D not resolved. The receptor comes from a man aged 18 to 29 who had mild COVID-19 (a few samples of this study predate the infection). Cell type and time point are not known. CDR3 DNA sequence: TGTGCCAGCAGTAAGACTTTTACTCAGCCCCAGCATTTT. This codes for CASSKTFTQPQHF.